A single sample is the source of the 7 T cell receptor beta chains below, sequenced in a study of response to subunit inactivated influenza vaccine. TCRdb re-derived calls from the RT-PCR reads in MiXCR, one entry per CDR3 protein. The sample records roughly 500,000 distinct CDR3 sequences, approximately 17% being singletons. Material: CD4+ T cells sorted from PBMCs, obtained around 25 months after vaccination. The receptors come from a man between 50 and 70 years old who received an inactivated influenza vaccine.

This clonotype was seen only a few times. The chain links TRBV6-1 to TRBJ2-7; TRBD2 matches 7 bases. The V segment lost 4 bases and the J segment 4 bases; nucleotides outside the gene matches: 13. Germline V gene data show CDR1 as MNHNS and CDR2 as SASEGT. This CDR3 region has 16 residues. CDR3 coding DNA: TGTGCCAGCAGTGCCCGGGGGGTCGGGCTCCGGTACGAGCAGTACTTC. This codes for CASSARGVGLRYEQYF.

This clonotype was detected a few times. The chain combines TRBV19 with TRBJ1-1; D gene unclear. V lost 5 bases, J lost 1 base, and 14 bases lay in between. Germline CDR1 and CDR2: LNHDA and SQIVND (reference sequence). CDR3 length equals 15 residues. The DNA for the CDR3 is TGTGCCAGTAGTCCCCCGGGCCGCTGGAACACTGAAGCTTTCTTT. The encoded protein is CASSPPGRWNTEAFF.

The chain combines TRBV5-8 with TRBJ1-4; no reliable D call. V lost 5 bases and J 5 bases, leaving 13 bases between the germline ends. The CDR3 runs 14 residues. In germline, CDR1 is SGHTS, CDR2 YDEGEE. CDR3 sequence: CASSPGLRNEKLFF. The CDR3 DNA sequence: TGTGCCAGCAGTCCCGGACTGAGGAATGAAAAACTGTTTTTT.

Many counts were recorded for this clonotype. V usage is TRBV20-1 and J usage is TRBJ2-7; D gene uncertain. The CDR3 is 12 residues long. Between the trimmed V and J ends, which lost 3 bases and 3 bases, there was a span of 9 bases. Germline V CDR1 and CDR2: DFQATT, SNEGSKA (reference sequence). CDR3 nucleotide sequence: TGCAGTGCTAGTTTCCAGAGCTACGAGCAGTACTTC. It encodes CSASFQSYEQYF.

The V call is TRBV5-6, the J call TRBJ1-1; D gene ambiguous. The length of the CDR3 is 16 residues. CDR1 SGHDT and CDR2 YYEEEE come from the germline V gene. The germline V and J ends were trimmed by 0 bases and 2 bases, with 14 bases remaining between them. The CDR3 coding sequence is TGTGCCAGCAGCTTGGGGGTTGGGCTTATCAACACTGAAGCTTTCTTT. This codes for CASSLGVGLINTEAFF.

This clonotype was counted between two and nine times. The J gene is TRBJ2-3, the V gene TRBV20-1; no firm D call. V lost 3 bases to trimming and J lost 2 bases, with 12 bases between them. This CDR3 spans 14 amino acids. Germline lookup yields CDR1 DFQATT and CDR2 SNEGSKA (reference sequence). CDR3 protein: CSASRPALTDTQYF. The CDR3 DNA reads as TGCAGTGCTAGCCGCCCGGCCCTCACAGATACGCAGTATTTT.

This clonotype was seen more than once but under ten times. The rearrangement joins TRBV12-3 or TRBV12-4 to TRBJ2-1, with D uncertain. V lost 0 bases and J 10 bases, leaving 7 bases between the germline ends. This CDR3 is 12 amino acids long. The CDR3, as DNA: TGTGCCAGCAGTTTAGCCTTCCCCGAGCAGTTCTTC. Protein: CASSLAFPEQFF.